Following are 6 T cell receptor beta chains from one sample sequenced in a study of shared clonotypes between healthy human individuals. The repertoire was sequenced with immunoSEQ multiplex PCR; TCRdb's copy has only in-frame clones and lacks some. The repertoire has around 1.1 million clones, about 80% of them found once; the top ten carry roughly 0.9%. Sequencing was performed on memory CD4+ T cells from PBMCs. Noted subset: CD45RA-negative fraction. Receptor source: a man younger than 30 in good health. Some clones in this sample may be carry-over from other donors' samples.

This rearrangement joins TRBV28 to TRBJ1-3, with D uncertain. CDR1 and CDR2 from the germline V gene are MDHEN and SYDVKM. The CDR3 length is 14 residues. V was pared by 6 bases and J by 2 bases, with 11 bases between. The CDR3 is CASSSPSTGNTIYF. The CDR3 region has the DNA TGTGCCAGCAGCTCACCTTCGACTGGAAACACCATATATTTT.

The chain couples TRBV5-4 to TRBJ2-1; the D gene is possibly TRBD1 (6 bases). With 0 bases removed from V and 0 bases from J, the gap between germline ends came to 13 bases. The CDR3 has 17 residues. Germline CDR1 and CDR2: SGHNT and YYREEE (reference sequence). CDR3 in amino acids: CASSLGGPLSSYNEQFF. CDR3 nucleotide sequence: TGTGCCAGCAGCTTGGGGGGGCCTCTCAGCTCCTACAATGAGCAGTTCTTC.

This sequence joins TRBV10-3 and TRBJ1-1, with D unclear. V was clipped by 6 bases and J by 2 bases, with 4 bases between them. The CDR3 runs to 11 residues. Per germline, CDR1 ENHRY and CDR2 SYGVKD. In DNA form, the CDR3 reads TGTGCCATCAGCGGAAACACTGAAGCTTTCTTT. Residues: CAISGNTEAFF.

The chain is built from TRBV4-1 and TRBJ1-4; D is perhaps TRBD1 (5 bases). This CDR3 is 15 amino acids long. V was clipped by 0 bases and J by 11 bases, with 16 bases between them. From germline, CDR1 is MGHRA and CDR2 YSYEKL. The CDR3: CASSQDRGGVDKLFF. CDR3 in DNA: TGCGCCAGCAGCCAAGACCGGGGGGGGGTCGATAAACTGTTTTTT.

In its sample, this clone was seen once. V is TRBV5-1 and J is TRBJ2-5, with D uncertain. Per germline, CDR1 SGHRS and CDR2 YFSETQ. V was pared by 5 bases and J by 1 base, with 6 bases between. The CDR3 sequence is 12 residues long. CDR3 nucleotide sequence: TGCGCCAGCAGTCAGACCCAAGAGACCCAGTACTTC. Its translation is CASSQTQETQYF. Variable domain in full (rest from reference TRBV5-1 and TRBJ2-5): KAGVTQTPRYLIKTRGQQVTLSCSPISGHRSVSWYQQTPGQGLQFLFEYFSETQRNKGNFPGRFSGRQFSNSRSEMNVSTLELGDSALYLCASSQTQETQYFGPGTRLLVL.

To note about this clone: The sample has other DNA sequences that encode this CDR3 too. The J gene is TRBJ2-7, the V gene TRBV28; a possible D gene is TRBD2 (5 bases). The germline V gene has CDR1 MDHEN and CDR2 SYDVKM. CDR3 size: 12 residues. V lost 6 bases and J lost 0, with 6 bases in between. The CDR3 DNA follows: TGTGCCAGCAGGGGGAGCTCCTACGAGCAGTACTTC. This codes for CASRGSSYEQYF.